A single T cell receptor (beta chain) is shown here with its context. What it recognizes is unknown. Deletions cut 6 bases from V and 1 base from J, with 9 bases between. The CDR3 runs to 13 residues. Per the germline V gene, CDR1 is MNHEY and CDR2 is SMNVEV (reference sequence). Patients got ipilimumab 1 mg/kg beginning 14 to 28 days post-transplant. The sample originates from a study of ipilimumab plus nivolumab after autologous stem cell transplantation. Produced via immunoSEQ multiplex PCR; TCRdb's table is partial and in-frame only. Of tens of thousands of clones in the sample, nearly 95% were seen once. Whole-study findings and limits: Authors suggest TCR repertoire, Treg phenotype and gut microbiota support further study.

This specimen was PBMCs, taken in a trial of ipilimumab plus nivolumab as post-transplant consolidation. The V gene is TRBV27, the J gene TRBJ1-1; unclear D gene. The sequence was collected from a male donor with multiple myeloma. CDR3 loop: CASRGLPNTEAFF. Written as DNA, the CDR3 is TGTGCCAGCAGGGGCCTTCCGAACACTGAAGCTTTCTTT.